Following are 24 T cell receptor beta chains from one sample sequenced in a study of T cell changes during pregnancy in multiple sclerosis. TCRdb keeps only in-frame clones here, not all; method: immunoSEQ multiplex PCR. The sample lists tens of thousands of clones, 92% occurring once. This sample comprised CD4+ T cells from peripheral blood mononuclear cells, obtained after pregnancy. The receptors shown here come from a female donor with multiple sclerosis, enrolled in a pregnancy study.

The chain carries TRBV18 and TRBJ2-7; 7 positions match TRBD1. Germline CDR1 is KGHSH and CDR2 is LQKENI. V lost 2 bases to trimming and J lost 0 bases; unmatched junction nucleotides: 4. This CDR3 has 15 residues. In nucleotides, the CDR3 is TGTGCCAGCTCACCAAAACAGGGGACCTCCTACGAGCAGTACTTC. Its protein is CASSPKQGTSYEQYF.

The V call is TRBV5-1, the J call TRBJ1-1; 10 bases line up with TRBD1. Looked up from germline, CDR1 is SGHRS and CDR2 is YFSETQ. The ends lost 1 base at V and 8 bases at J; junction bases unmatched: 5. The CDR3 length is 14 residues. Written as DNA, the CDR3 is TGCGCCAGCAGCTTGTCGGGGGACAGGGGCGAAGCTTTCTTT. It encodes CASSLSGDRGEAFF.

This chain connects TRBV15 to TRBJ1-1; no clear D gene. Germline V gene lookup returns CDR1 LNHNV and CDR2 YYDKDF (reference sequence). The CDR3 contains 14 residues. The V and J ends lost 1 base and 3 bases respectively, with 9 bases between them. The CDR3 DNA is TGTGCCACCAGCAGAGGAGGAGGGTACACTGAAGCTTTCTTT. Translating it yields CATSRGGGYTEAFF.

This rearrangement joins TRBV5-4 to TRBJ1-6; D possibly corresponds to TRBD1 (5 bases). This CDR3 is 14 amino acids long. V was pared by 2 bases and J by 4 bases, with 7 bases between. Per the germline V gene, CDR1 is SGHNT and CDR2 is YYREEE (reference sequence). CDR3: CASSFRTYNSPLHF. The CDR3 DNA sequence: TGTGCCAGCAGCTTTAGGACATATAATTCACCCCTCCACTTT.

The chain uses TRBV2 and TRBJ1-2; D perhaps matches TRBD1 (5 bases). The CDR3 is 14 residues long. CDR1 and CDR2 (germline): SNHLY, FYNNEI. V shed 0 bases and J shed 7 bases, with 12 bases lying between them. CDR3 DNA sequence: TGTGCCAGCAGTGAAGCGGCAGGGATCGGTGGCTACACCTTC. Protein sequence: CASSEAAGIGGYTF.

The chain employs TRBV5-4 and TRBJ2-7; the match to TRBD2 covers 12 bases. V shed 0 bases and J 2 bases; nucleotides not matched to a gene: 3. Germline CDR1 and CDR2: SGHNT and YYREEE (reference sequence). This CDR3 region has 16 residues. The CDR3 region is CASSLDPSGGAYEQYF. CDR3 coding DNA: TGTGCCAGCAGCTTGGACCCTAGCGGGGGGGCCTACGAGCAGTACTTC.

The chain employs TRBV11-2 and TRBJ2-3; 7 bases fit TRBD2. Germline loops: CDR1 SGHAT, CDR2 FQNNGV. The CDR3 runs to 15 residues. Trimming at V came to 0 bases and at J to 10 bases, leaving 10 bases not matched to a gene. The CDR3 nucleotides are TGTGCCAGCAGCTTAGAACCCCGCGCCCTAGCGGCGCAGTATTTT. It is translated as CASSLEPRALAAQYF.

The rearrangement uses TRBV9 and TRBJ2-1, with unresolved D. This CDR3 is 12 amino acids long. V dropped 4 bases and J dropped 7 bases, with 9 bases sitting between them. The germline V gene encodes CDR1 SGDLS and CDR2 YYNGEE. This chain's CDR3 is CASSPTENEQFF. The DNA for the CDR3 is TGTGCCAGCAGCCCCACAGAGAATGAGCAGTTCTTC.

The rearrangement joins TRBV7-2 to TRBJ1-2, with 9 bases fitting TRBD1. Germline loops: CDR1 SGHTA, CDR2 FQGNSA. The CDR3 is 14 residues long. J lost 7 bases, V lost 5 bases, and 8 bases had no gene match. The CDR3 here is CASSVGTGLGGYTF. The CDR3 bases are TGTGCCAGCAGCGTCGGGACAGGGTTGGGTGGCTACACCTTC.

The chain recombines TRBV7-2 with TRBJ1-3; D is perhaps TRBD1 (5 bases). The V and J ends lost 3 bases and 4 bases respectively, with 16 bases between them. This CDR3 region has 16 residues. CDR1 is SGHTA and CDR2 is FQGNSA in the germline V gene. CDR3 region: CASSFGALVGGNTIYF. CDR3 in DNA: TGTGCCAGCAGCTTTGGGGCCCTAGTTGGGGGAAACACCATATATTTT.

The V gene is TRBV4-2, the J gene TRBJ2-1, with 11 bases fitting TRBD2. Germline-derived CDR1 and CDR2 are LGHNA and YNFKEQ. The CDR3 length is 19 residues. V was clipped by 0 bases and J by 4 bases; unmatched bases: 11. CDR3 residues: CASSQDAASGGPIYNEQFF. CDR3 DNA: TGTGCCAGCAGCCAAGATGCGGCTAGCGGGGGGCCGATATACAATGAGCAGTTCTTC.

The gene calls are TRBV2 and TRBJ1-1; 9 bases line up with TRBD1. CDR1 SNHLY and CDR2 FYNNEI come from the germline V gene. CDR3 length: 16 residues. Losses at the gene ends were 5 bases for V and 4 bases for J; bases not matched to a gene: 11. The chain's CDR3 is CASSIQGAKVGTEAFF. CDR3 bases: TGTGCCAGCAGTATACAGGGGGCGAAGGTGGGCACTGAAGCTTTCTTT. Full variable domain (missing parts from reference TRBV2 and TRBJ1-1): EPEVTQTPSHQVTQMGQEVILRCVPISNHLYFYWYRQILGQKVEFLVSFYNNEISEKSEIFDDQFSVERPDGSNFTLKIRSTKLEDSAMYFCASSIQGAKVGTEAFFGQGTRLTVV.

The rearrangement links TRBV7-2 to TRBJ1-5, with 7 bases fitting TRBD1. The CDR3 totals 14 residues. Germline assignment: CDR1 SGHTA and CDR2 FQGNSA. The trim removed 5 bases at V and 4 bases at J, leaving 5 bases unmatched. The CDR3 DNA reads as TGTGCCAGCAGCAAAGACAGGGTTAATCAGCCCCAGCATTTT. Its translation is CASSKDRVNQPQHF.

The J gene is TRBJ2-7, the V gene TRBV6-4; perhaps TRBD2 as D (5 bases). Germline assignment: CDR1 MRHNA and CDR2 SNTAGT. The CDR3 consists of 13 residues. V lost 5 bases and J 6 bases, leaving 14 bases between the germline ends. In DNA form, the CDR3 reads TGTGCCAGCAGTCCGAGCGGAGTTACCGAGCAGTACTTC. This encodes CASSPSGVTEQYF.

The V and J genes are TRBV2 and TRBJ1-1; perhaps TRBD1 as D (6 bases). With 2 bases removed from V and 5 bases from J, the gap between germline ends came to 12 bases. The CDR3 length is 14 residues. The V gene's germline CDR1 is SNHLY and CDR2 FYNNEI. The CDR3 protein is CASSEQGTMTEAFF. The CDR3 DNA is TGTGCCAGCAGTGAACAGGGGACGATGACTGAAGCTTTCTTT.

This clone was observed a single time. The chain recombines TRBV7-2 with TRBJ1-5; D is possibly TRBD1 (5 bases). V was clipped by 5 bases and J by 1 base, with 9 bases between them. The length of the CDR3 is 14 residues. Per the germline V gene, CDR1 is SGHTA and CDR2 is FQGNSA. CDR3: CASSRGQSNQPQHF. CDR3 nucleotide sequence: TGTGCCAGCAGCCGAGGACAAAGCAATCAGCCCCAGCATTTT.

The chain joins TRBV7-2 to TRBJ1-6; maybe TRBD1 (6 bases). This CDR3 has 14 residues. V lost 6 bases, J lost 6 bases, and 12 bases lay in between. Germline values: CDR1 SGHTA, CDR2 FQGNSA. Here the CDR3 reads CASRLTGLNSPLHF. CDR3 bases: TGTGCCAGCAGGTTGACAGGCCTTAATTCACCCCTCCACTTT. The complete variable domain, with remaining parts taken from reference TRBV7-2 and TRBJ1-6, reads GAGVSQSPSNKVTEKGKDVELRCDPISGHTALYWYRQSLGQGLEFLIYFQGNSAPDKSGLPSDRFSAERTGGSVSTLTIQRTQQEDSAVYLCASRLTGLNSPLHFGNGTRLTVT.

This rearrangement joins TRBV28 to TRBJ1-1; the match to TRBD1 covers 7 bases. Germline lookup yields CDR1 MDHEN and CDR2 SYDVKM. J lost 12 bases, V lost 5 bases, and 12 bases had no gene match. The CDR3 spans 13 residues. CDR3 in DNA: TGTGCCAGCAGTCCTCGGACAGGTCCCACGACTTTCTTT. Protein product: CASSPRTGPTTFF.

J is TRBJ1-1 and V is TRBV5-8; 10 bases fit TRBD1. The CDR3 loop spans 14 amino acids. Germline lookup yields CDR1 SGHTS and CDR2 YDEGEE. Unmatched junction bases numbered 6, after V lost 0 bases and J lost 10 bases. The CDR3 DNA reads TGTGCCAGCAGCTTGGCCGGGACAGGGGAGTCAGCTTTCTTT. Its translation is CASSLAGTGESAFF.

V usage is TRBV7-2 and J usage is TRBJ2-3, with TRBD2 matching over 10 bases. CDR3 length equals 15 residues. Per the germline V gene, CDR1 is SGHTA and CDR2 is FQGNSA. V lost 3 bases to trimming and J lost 3 bases; unmatched junction nucleotides: 3. DNA of the CDR3: TGTGCCAGCAGCTTCTCTAGCGGGGGAACAGATACGCAGTATTTT. This translates into CASSFSSGGTDTQYF.

V and J are TRBV11-3 and TRBJ2-5; 8 nucleotides match TRBD2. Germline V gene sequence: CDR1 SGHNT, CDR2 YENEEA. This CDR3 is built from 14 residues. V shed 2 bases and J 2 bases; nucleotides not matched to a gene: 1. This CDR3 is CASSLRGGQETQYF. DNA for the CDR3: TGTGCCAGCAGCTTACGGGGGGGACAAGAGACCCAGTACTTC.

The chain carries TRBV30 and TRBJ1-6, with 10 positions matching TRBD1. CDR1 is GTSNPN and CDR2 is SVGIG in the germline V gene (reference sequence). The J segment lost 11 bases and the V segment lost 3 bases, leaving 7 bases of the junction unmatched. The CDR3 sequence is 14 residues long. The CDR3 spells CAWSTGTGVTPLHF. For the CDR3, the DNA is TGTGCCTGGAGCACCGGGACAGGGGTCACACCCCTCCACTTT.

The chain couples TRBV7-2 to TRBJ1-1; D is unclear. V gave up 5 bases and J gave up 0 bases, with 10 bases separating them. The germline CDR1 and CDR2 sequences are SGHTA and FQGNSA. The CDR3 covers 14 residues. CDR3 residues: CASSVSGLNTEAFF. The CDR3 DNA is TGTGCCAGCAGCGTATCGGGTCTGAACACTGAAGCTTTCTTT.

The chain employs TRBV5-1 and TRBJ2-2, with TRBD2 matching over 9 bases. The CDR3 totals 15 residues. J lost 6 bases, V lost 0 bases, and 3 bases had no gene match. Looked up from germline, CDR1 is SGHRS and CDR2 is YFSETQ. Here the CDR3 DNA reads TGCGCCAGCAGCTTGGCCCTAGCGGGGCCCGGGGAGCTGTTTTTT. It yields the protein CASSLALAGPGELFF.